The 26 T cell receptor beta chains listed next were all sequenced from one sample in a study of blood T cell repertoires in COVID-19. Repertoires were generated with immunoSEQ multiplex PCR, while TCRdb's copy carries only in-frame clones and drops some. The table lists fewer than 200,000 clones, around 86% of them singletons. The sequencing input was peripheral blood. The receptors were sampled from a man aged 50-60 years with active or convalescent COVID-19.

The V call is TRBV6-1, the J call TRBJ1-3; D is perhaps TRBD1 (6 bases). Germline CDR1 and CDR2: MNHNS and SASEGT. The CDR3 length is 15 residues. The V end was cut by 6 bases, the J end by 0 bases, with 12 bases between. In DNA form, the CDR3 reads TGTGCCAGCAGCGACAGGAGTAGCTCTGGAAACACCATATATTTT. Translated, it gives CASSDRSSSGNTIYF.

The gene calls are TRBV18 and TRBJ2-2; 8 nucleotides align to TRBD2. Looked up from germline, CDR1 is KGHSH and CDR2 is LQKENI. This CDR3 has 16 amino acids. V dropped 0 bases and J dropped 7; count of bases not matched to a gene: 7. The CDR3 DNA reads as TGTGCCAGCTCACCACCCCAAGCGGGGGCAGGCGGGGAGCTGTTTTTT. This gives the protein CASSPPQAGAGGELFF.

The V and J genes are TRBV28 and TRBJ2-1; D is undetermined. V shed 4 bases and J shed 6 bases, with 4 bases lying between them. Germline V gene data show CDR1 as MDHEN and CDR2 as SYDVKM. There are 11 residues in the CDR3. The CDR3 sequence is CASSSLNEQFF. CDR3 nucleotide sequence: TGTGCCAGCAGTTCTCTCAATGAGCAGTTCTTC.

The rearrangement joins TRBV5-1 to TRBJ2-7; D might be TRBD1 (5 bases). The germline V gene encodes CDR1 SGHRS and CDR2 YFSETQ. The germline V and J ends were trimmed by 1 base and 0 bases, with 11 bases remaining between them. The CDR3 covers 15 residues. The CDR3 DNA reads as TGCGCCAGCAGCTTGTCCCCGACAGTCTCCTACGAGCAGTACTTC. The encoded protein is CASSLSPTVSYEQYF.

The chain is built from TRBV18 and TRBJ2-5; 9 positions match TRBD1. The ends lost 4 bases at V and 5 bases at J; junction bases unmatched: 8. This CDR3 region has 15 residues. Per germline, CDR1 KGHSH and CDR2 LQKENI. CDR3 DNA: TGTGCCAGCTCACGGGGACAGGGACTCGGGGAGACCCAGTACTTC. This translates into CASSRGQGLGETQYF.

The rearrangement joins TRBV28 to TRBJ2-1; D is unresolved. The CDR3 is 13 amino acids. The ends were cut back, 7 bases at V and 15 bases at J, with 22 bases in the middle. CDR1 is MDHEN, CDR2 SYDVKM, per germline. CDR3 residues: CASTTAALVNRFF. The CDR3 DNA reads TGTGCCAGCACCACCGCCGCGTTAGTAAACAGGTTCTTC.

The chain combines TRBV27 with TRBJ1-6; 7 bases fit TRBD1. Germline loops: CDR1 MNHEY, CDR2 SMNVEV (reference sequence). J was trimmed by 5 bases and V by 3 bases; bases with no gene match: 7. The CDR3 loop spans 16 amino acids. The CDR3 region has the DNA TGTGCCAGCAGTTTCTACGGGACAGCCAATAATTCACCCCTCCACTTT. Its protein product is CASSFYGTANNSPLHF.

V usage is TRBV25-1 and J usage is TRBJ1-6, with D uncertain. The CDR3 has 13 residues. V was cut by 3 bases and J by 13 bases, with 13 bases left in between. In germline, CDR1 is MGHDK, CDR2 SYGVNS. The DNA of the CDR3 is TGTGCCAGCAGTGATGGCTCGCTTGGTCCCCTCCACTTT. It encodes CASSDGSLGPLHF.

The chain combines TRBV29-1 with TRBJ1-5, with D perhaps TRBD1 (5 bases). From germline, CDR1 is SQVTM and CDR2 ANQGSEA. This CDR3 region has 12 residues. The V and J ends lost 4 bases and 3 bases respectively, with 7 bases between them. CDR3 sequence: CSVGGHNQPQHF. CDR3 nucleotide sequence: TGCAGCGTTGGGGGCCACAATCAGCCCCAGCATTTT.

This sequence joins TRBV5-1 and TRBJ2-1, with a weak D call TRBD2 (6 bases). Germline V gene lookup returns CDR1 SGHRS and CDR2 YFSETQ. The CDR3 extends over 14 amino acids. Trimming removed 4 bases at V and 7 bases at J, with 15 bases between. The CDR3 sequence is CASSLVASENEQFF. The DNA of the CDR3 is TGCGCCAGCAGCCTGGTAGCTAGCGAGAATGAGCAGTTCTTC.

CDR3 region: CSASQGGNYGYTF. The CDR3 region has the DNA TGCAGTGCTAGTCAGGGAGGGAACTATGGCTACACCTTC. The chain carries TRBV20-1 and TRBJ1-2; maybe TRBD1 (5 bases). CDR1 DFQATT and CDR2 SNEGSKA come from the germline V gene (reference sequence). With 3 bases removed from V and 2 bases from J, the gap between germline ends came to 10 bases. The CDR3 has 13 amino acids.

The CDR3 here is CSVEEGTGGTEAFF. The CDR3 bases are TGCAGCGTTGAAGAAGGGACAGGGGGCACTGAAGCTTTCTTT. This sequence joins TRBV29-1 and TRBJ1-1; TRBD1 aligns across 11 bases. Germline CDR1 SQVTM, CDR2 ANQGSEA. The CDR3 totals 14 residues. With V trimmed by 0 bases and J by 4 bases, 1 base remained unmatched.

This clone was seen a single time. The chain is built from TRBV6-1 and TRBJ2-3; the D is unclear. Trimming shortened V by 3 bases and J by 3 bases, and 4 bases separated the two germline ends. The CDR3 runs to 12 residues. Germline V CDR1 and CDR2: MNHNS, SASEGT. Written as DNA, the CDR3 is TGTGCCAGCAGTGAGAGTACAGATACGCAGTATTTT. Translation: CASSESTDTQYF.

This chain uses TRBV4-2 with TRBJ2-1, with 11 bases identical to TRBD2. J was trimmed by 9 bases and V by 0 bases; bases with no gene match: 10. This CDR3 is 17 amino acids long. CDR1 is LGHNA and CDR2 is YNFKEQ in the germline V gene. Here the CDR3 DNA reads TGTGCCAGCAGCCAAGAGGGTAGCGGGAGGGCCGTAAGTGAGCAGTTCTTC. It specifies CASSQEGSGRAVSEQFF.

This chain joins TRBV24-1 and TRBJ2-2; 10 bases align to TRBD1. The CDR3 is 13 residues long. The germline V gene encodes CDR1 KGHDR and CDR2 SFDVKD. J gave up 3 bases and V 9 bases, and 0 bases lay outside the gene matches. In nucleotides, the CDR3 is TGTGCCACCGGACAGGGGGACACCGGGGAGCTGTTTTTT. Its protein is CATGQGDTGELFF.

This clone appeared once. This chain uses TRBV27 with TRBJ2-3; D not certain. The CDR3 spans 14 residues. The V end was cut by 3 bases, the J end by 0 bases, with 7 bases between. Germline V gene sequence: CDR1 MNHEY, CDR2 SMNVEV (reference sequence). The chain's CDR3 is CASSFGRSTDTQYF. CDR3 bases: TGTGCCAGCAGTTTTGGCCGTAGCACAGATACGCAGTATTTT.

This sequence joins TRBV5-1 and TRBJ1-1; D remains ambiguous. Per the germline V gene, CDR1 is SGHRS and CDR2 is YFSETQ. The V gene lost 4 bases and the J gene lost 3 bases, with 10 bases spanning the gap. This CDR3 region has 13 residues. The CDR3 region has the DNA TGCGCCAGCAGCCCATCCCGGGACACTGAAGCTTTCTTT. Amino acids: CASSPSRDTEAFF.

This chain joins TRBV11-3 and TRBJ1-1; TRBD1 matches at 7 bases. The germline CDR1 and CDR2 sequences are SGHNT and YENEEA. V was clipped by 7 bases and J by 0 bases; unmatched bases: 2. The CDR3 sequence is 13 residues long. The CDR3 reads CASKGALNTEAFF. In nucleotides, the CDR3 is TGTGCCAGCAAGGGGGCGTTGAACACTGAAGCTTTCTTT.

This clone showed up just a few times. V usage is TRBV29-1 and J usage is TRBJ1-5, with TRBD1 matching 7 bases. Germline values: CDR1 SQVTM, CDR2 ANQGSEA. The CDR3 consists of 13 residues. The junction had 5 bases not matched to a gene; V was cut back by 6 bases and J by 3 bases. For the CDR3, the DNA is TGCAGCGTCAGGACAGGAGACAATCAGCCCCAGCATTTT. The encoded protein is CSVRTGDNQPQHF.

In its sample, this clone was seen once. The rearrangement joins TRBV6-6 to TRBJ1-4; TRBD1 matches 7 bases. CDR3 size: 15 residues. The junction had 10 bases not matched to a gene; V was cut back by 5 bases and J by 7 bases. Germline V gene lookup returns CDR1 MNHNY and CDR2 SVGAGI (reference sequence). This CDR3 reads CASSRQGSESEKLFF. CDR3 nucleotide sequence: TGTGCCAGCAGTAGACAGGGTTCGGAAAGTGAAAAACTGTTTTTT.

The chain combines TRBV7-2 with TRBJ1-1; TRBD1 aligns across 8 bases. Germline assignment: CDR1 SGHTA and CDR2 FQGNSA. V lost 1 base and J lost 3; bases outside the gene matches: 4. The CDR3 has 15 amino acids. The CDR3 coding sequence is TGTGCCAGCAGCTTAGTGGGACAGGTCGACACTGAAGCTTTCTTT. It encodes CASSLVGQVDTEAFF.

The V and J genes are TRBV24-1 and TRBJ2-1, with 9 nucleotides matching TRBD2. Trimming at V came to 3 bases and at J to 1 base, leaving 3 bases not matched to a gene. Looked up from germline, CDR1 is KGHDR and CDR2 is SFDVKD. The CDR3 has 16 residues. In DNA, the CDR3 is TGTGCCACCAGTGATGGAAGCGGGGGGTCCTACAATGAGCAGTTCTTC. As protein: CATSDGSGGSYNEQFF.

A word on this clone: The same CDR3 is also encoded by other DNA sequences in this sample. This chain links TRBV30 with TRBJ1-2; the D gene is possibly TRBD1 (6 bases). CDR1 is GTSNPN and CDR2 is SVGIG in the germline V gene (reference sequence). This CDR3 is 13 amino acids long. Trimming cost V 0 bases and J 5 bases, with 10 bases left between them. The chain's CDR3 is CAWSVGQGYGYTF. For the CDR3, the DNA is TGTGCCTGGAGTGTTGGGCAGGGGTATGGCTACACCTTC. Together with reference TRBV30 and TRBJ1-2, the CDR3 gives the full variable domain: SQTIHQWPATLVQPVGSPLSLECTVEGTSNPNLYWYRQAAGRGLQLLFYSVGIGQISSEVPQNLSASRPQDRQFILSSKKLLLSDSGFYLCAWSVGQGYGYTFGSGTRLTVV.

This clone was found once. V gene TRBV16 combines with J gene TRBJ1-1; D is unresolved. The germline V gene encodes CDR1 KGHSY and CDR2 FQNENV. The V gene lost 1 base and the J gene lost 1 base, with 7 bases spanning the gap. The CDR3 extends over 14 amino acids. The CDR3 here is CASSQFQENTEAFF. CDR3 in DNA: TGTGCCAGCAGCCAATTCCAGGAGAACACTGAAGCTTTCTTT.

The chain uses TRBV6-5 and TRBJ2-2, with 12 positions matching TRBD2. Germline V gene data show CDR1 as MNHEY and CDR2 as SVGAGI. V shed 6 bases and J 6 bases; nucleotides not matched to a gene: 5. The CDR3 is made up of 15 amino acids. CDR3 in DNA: TGTGCCAGCAGGGATGGGACTAGCGGGTCCGGGGAGCTGTTTTTT. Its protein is CASRDGTSGSGELFF.

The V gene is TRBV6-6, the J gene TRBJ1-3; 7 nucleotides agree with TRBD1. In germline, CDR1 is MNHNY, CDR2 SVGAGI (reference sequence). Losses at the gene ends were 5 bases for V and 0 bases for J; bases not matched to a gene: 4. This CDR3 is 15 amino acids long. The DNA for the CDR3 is TGTGCCAGCAGTCAGGACAGGATCTCTGGAAACACCATATATTTT. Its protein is CASSQDRISGNTIYF.